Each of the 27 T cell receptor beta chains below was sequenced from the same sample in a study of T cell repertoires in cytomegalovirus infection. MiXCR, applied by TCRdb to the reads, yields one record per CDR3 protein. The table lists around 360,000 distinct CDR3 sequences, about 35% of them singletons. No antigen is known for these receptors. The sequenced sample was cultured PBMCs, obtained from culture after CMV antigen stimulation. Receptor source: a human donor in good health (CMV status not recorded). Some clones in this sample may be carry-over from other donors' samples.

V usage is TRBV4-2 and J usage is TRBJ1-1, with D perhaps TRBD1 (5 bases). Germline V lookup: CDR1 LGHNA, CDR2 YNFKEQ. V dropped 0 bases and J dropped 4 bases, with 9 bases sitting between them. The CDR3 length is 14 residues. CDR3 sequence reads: CASSQDPGTTEAFF. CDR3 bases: TGTGCCAGCAGCCAAGACCCAGGGACCACTGAAGCTTTCTTT.

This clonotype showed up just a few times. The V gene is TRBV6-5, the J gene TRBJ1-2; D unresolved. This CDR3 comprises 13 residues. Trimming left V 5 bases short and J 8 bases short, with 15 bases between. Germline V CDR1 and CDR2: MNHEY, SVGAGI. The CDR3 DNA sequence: TGTGCCAGCAGTCCGATCTTTCTTCGGGGCTACACCTTC. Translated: CASSPIFLRGYTF.

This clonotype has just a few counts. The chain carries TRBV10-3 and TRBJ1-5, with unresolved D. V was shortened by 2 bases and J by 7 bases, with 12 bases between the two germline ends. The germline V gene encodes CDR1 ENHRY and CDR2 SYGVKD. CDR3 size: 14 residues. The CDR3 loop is CAISERAFDQPQHF. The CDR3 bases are TGTGCCATCAGTGAGCGGGCTTTTGACCAGCCCCAGCATTTT.

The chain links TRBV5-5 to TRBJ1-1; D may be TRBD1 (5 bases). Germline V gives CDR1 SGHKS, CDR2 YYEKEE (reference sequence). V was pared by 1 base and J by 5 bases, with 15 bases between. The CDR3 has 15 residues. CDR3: CASSLSGGEWTEAFF. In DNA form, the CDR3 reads TGTGCCAGCAGCTTGTCGGGGGGGGAGTGGACTGAAGCTTTCTTT.

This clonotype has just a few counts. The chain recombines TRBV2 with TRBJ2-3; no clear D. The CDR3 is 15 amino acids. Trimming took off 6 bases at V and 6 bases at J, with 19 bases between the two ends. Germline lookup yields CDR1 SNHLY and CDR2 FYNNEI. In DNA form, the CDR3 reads TGTGCCAGCAGCGAATTAGCAGGATCCACGGATACGCAGTATTTT. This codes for CASSELAGSTDTQYF.

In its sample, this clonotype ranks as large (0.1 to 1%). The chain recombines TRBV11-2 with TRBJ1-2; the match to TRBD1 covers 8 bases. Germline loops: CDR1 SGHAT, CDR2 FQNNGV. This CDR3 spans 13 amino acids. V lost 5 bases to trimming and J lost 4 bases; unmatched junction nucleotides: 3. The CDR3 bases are TGTGCCAGCAGCCCCGGACAGGGCTATGGCTACACCTTC. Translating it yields CASSPGQGYGYTF. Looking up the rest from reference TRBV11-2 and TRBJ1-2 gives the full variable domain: EAGVAQSPRYKIIEKRQSVAFWCNPISGHATLYWYQQILGQGPKLLIQFQNNGVVDDSQLPKDRFSAERLKGVDSTLKIQPAKLEDSAVYLCASSPGQGYGYTFGSGTRLTVV.

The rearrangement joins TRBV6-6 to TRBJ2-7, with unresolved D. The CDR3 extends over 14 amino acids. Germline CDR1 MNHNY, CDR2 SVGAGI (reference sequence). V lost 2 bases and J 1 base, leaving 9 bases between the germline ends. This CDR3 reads CASSYDGRSYEQYV. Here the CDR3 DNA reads TGTGCCAGCAGTTACGACGGCCGATCCTACGAGCAGTACGTC.

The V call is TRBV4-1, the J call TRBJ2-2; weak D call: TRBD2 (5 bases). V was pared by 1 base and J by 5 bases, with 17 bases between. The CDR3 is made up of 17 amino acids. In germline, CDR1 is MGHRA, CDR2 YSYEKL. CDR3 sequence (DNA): TGCGCCAGCAGCCAAGGAGGGCGCGGAAGGGATACCGGGGAGCTGTTTTTT. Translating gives CASSQGGRGRDTGELFF.

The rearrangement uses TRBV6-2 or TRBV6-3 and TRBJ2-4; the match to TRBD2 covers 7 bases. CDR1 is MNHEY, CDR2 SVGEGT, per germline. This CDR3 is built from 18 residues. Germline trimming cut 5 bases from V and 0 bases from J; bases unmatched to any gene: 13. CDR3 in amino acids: CASSTPWLAELAKNIQYF. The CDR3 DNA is TGTGCCAGCAGTACCCCTTGGCTAGCGGAACTAGCCAAAAACATTCAGTACTTC.

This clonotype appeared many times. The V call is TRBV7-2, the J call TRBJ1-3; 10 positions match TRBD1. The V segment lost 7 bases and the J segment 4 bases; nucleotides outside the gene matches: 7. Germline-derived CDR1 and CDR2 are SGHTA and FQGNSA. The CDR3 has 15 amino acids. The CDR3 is CASTRQGARGNTIYF. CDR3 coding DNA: TGTGCCAGCACGAGACAGGGGGCGAGGGGAAACACCATATATTTT.

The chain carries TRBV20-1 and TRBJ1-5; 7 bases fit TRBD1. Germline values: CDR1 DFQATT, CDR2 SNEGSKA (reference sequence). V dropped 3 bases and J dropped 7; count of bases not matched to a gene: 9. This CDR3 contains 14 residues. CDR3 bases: TGCAGTGCTAGTACCGGGACAGTTGGGCAGCCCCAGCATTTT. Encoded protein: CSASTGTVGQPQHF.

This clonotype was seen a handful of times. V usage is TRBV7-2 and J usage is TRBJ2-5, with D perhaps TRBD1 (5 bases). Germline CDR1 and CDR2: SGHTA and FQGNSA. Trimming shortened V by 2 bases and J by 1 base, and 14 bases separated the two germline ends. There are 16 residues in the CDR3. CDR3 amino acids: CASSLSDTRPQETQYF. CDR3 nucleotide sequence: TGTGCCAGCAGCTTATCGGACACCCGTCCCCAAGAGACCCAGTACTTC.

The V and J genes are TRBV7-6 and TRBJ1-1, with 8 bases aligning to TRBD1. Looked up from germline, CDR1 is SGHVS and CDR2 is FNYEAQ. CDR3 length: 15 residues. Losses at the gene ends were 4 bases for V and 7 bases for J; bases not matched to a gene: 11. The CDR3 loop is CASSSQAGQVIEAFF. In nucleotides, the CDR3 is TGTGCCAGCAGCTCCCAAGCGGGACAGGTCATTGAAGCTTTCTTT.

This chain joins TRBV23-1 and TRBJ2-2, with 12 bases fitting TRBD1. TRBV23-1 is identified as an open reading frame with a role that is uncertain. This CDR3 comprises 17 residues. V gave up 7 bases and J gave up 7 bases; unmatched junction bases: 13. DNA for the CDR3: TGCGCCAGCACCGCCCGGGACAGGGGGCCCCAGGGCGGGGAGCTGTTTTTT. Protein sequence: CASTARDRGPQGGELFF.

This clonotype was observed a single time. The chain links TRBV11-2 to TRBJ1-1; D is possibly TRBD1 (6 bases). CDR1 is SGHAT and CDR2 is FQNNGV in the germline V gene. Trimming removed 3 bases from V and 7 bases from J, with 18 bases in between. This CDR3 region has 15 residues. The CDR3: CASSLGRGLTLEAFF. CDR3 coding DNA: TGTGCCAGCAGCTTGGGCAGGGGATTAACCCTTGAAGCTTTCTTT.

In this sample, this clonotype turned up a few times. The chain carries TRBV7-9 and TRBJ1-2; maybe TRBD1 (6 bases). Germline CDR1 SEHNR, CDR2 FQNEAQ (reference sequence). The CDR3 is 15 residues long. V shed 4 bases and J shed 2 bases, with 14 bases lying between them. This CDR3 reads CASSYSPDRNYGYTF. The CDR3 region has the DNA TGTGCCAGCAGCTACTCCCCGGACAGAAACTATGGCTACACCTTC. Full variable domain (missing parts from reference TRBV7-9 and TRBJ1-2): DTGVSQNPRHKITKRGQNVTFRCDPISEHNRLYWYRQTLGQGPEFLTYFQNEAQLEKSRLLSDRFSAERPKGSFSTLEIQRTEQGDSAMYLCASSYSPDRNYGYTFGSGTRLTVV.

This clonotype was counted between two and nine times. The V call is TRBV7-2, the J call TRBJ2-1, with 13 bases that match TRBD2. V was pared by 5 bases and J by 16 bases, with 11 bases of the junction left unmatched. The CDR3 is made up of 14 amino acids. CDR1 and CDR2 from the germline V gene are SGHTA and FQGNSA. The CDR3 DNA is TGTGCCAGCAGCCCAACTAGCGGGAGGGCCGCTTTCTTCTTC. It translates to CASSPTSGRAAFFF.

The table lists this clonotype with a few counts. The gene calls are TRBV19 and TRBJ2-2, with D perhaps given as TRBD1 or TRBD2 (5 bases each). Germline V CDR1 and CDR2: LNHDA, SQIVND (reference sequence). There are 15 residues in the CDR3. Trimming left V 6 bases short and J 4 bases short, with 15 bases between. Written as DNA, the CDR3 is TGTGCCAGTAGCCACTTTGGGGGTAGCACCGGGGAGCTGTTTTTT. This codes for CASSHFGGSTGELFF.

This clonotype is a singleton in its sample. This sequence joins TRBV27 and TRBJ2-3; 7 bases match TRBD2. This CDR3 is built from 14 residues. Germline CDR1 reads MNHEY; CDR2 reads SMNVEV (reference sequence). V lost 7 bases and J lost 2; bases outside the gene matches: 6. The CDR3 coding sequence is TGTGCCAGCACCGATCTAGCGGTCACAGATACGCAGTATTTT. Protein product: CASTDLAVTDTQYF.

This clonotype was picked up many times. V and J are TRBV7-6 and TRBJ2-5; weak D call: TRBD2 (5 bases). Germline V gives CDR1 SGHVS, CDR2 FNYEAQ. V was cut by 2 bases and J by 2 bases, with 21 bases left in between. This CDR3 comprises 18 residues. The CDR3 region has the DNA TGTGCCAGCAGCTTAAGGACGGCCGACCGGGAACCGCAAGAGACCCAGTACTTC. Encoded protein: CASSLRTADREPQETQYF.

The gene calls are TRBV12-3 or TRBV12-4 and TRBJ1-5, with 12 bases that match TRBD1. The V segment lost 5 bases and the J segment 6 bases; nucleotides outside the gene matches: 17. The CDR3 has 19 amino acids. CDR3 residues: CASSPHLGTGGDIGQPQHF. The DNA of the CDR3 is TGTGCCAGCAGTCCCCACTTAGGGACAGGGGGCGACATTGGTCAGCCCCAGCATTTT.

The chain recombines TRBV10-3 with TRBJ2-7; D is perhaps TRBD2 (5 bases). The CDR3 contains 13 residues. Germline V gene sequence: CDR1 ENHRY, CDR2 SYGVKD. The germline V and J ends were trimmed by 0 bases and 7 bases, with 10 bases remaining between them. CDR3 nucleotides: TGTGCCATCAGTGAGTCGACTACGTGGGAGCAGTACGTC. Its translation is CAISESTTWEQYV.

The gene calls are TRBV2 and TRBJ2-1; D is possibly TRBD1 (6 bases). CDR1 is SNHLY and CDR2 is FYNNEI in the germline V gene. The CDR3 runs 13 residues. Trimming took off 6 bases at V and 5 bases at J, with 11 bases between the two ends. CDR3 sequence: CASRRDINNEQFF. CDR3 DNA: TGTGCCAGCAGACGGGACATAAACAATGAGCAGTTCTTC. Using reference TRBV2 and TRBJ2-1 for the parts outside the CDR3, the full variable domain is EPEVTQTPSHQVTQMGQEVILRCVPISNHLYFYWYRQILGQKVEFLVSFYNNEISEKSEIFDDQFSVERPDGSNFTLKIRSTKLEDSAMYFCASRRDINNEQFFGPGTRLTVL.

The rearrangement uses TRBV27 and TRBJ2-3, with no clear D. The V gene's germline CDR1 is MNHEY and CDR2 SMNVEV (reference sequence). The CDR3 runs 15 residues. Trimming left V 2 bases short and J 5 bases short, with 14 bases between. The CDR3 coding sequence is TGTGCCAGCAGTTTAAAGGTTATCGGTAGAGATACGCAGTATTTT. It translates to CASSLKVIGRDTQYF.

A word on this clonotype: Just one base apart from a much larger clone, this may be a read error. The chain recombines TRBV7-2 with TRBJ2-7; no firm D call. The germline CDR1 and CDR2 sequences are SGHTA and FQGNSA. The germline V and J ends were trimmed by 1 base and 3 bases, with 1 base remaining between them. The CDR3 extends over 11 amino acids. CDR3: CASSLDYEQYV. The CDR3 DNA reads TGTGCCAGCAGCTTAGACTACGAGCAGTACGTC.

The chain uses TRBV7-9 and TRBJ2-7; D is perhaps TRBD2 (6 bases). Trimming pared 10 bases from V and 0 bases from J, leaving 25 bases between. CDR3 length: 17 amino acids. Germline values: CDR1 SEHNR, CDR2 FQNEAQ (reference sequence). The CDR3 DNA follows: TGTGCCACAAAGTCAACCGGGACTCATACGAGCTCCTACGAGCAGTACTTC. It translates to CATKSTGTHTSSYEQYF.

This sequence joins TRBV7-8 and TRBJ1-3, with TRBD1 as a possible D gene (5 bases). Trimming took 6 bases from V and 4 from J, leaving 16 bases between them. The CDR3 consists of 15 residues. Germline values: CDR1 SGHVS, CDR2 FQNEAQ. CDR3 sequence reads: CASSPLSREGNTIYF. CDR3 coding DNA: TGTGCCAGCAGTCCCCTCAGCAGGGAAGGAAACACCATATATTTT. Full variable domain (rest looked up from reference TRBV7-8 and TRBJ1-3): GAGVSQSPRYKVAKRGQDVALRCDPISGHVSLFWYQQALGQGPEFLTYFQNEAQLDKSGLPSDRFFAERPEGSVSTLKIQRTQQEDSAVYLCASSPLSREGNTIYFGEGSWLTVV.